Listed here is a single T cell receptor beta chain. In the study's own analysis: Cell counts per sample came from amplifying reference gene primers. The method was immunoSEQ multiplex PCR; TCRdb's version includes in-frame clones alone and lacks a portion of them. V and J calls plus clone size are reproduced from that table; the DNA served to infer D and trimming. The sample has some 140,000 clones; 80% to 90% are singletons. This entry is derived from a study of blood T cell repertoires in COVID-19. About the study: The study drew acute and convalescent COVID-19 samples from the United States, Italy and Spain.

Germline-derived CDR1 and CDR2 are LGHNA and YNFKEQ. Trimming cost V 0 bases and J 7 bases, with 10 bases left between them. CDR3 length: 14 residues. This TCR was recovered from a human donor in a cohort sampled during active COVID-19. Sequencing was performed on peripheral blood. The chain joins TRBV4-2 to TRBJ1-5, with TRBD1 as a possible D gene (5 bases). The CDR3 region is CASSQDDQGQPQHF. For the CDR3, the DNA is TGTGCCAGCAGCCAAGATGATCAGGGCCAGCCCCAGCATTTT.